These 5 T cell receptor beta chains were all obtained from the same sample, sequenced in a study of OX40 agonist ivuxolimab in advanced cancers. The method behind the library was the immunoSEQ multiplex PCR assay. Imported from immuneACCESS, the table was reduced by TCRdb to in-frame sequences with V and J called. These copies leave out some clones; in studies compared against another copy, an unresolved V gene accounts for under half, and the cause of the remainder is not known. The sample data list about 73,000 clones, and 92% of these were observed just once. The top ten constitute roughly 0.44% of the sample. The source was CD4+ or CD8+ T cells sorted from blood, collected in a trial of the OX40 agonist ivuxolimab. These receptors were taken from an adult with an advanced solid tumor such as melanoma, head and neck, liver or kidney cancer.

This clone was observed once. The rearrangement uses TRBV5-5 and TRBJ1-1; unclear D gene. The V gene lost 0 bases and the J gene lost 2 bases, with 5 bases spanning the gap. This CDR3 comprises 13 residues. Germline CDR1 reads SGHKS; CDR2 reads YYEKEE (reference sequence). CDR3 loop: CASSLVDNTEAFF. The CDR3 DNA follows: TGTGCCAGCAGCTTGGTTGACAACACTGAAGCTTTCTTT.

This chain uses TRBV10-2 with TRBJ2-1; D is ambiguous. Germline V lookup: CDR1 WSHSY, CDR2 SAAADI. CDR3 length: 13 amino acids. Between the trimmed V and J ends, which lost 4 bases and 9 bases, there was a span of 13 bases. CDR3 in DNA: TGCGCCAGCAGTGTATCGGTGGACCGTGAGCAGTTCTTC. Its protein product is CASSVSVDREQFF.

The chain recombines TRBV4-3 with TRBJ2-7; maybe TRBD1 (6 bases). Per germline, CDR1 LGHNA and CDR2 YSLEER. Between the trimmed V and J ends, which lost 4 bases and 2 bases, there was a span of 12 bases. This CDR3 is 14 amino acids long. DNA of the CDR3: TGCGCCAGCAGCCTCGGGCAGGGGACCTACGAGCAGTACTTC. Translation: CASSLGQGTYEQYF.

The gene calls are TRBV11-3 and TRBJ2-7; 8 nucleotides agree with TRBD1. The V and J ends lost 5 bases and 3 bases, in that order; junction bases with no gene match: 6. This CDR3 has 14 residues. In germline, CDR1 is SGHNT, CDR2 YENEEA. This CDR3 reads CASSPGQGGYEQYF. CDR3 nucleotide sequence: TGTGCCAGCAGCCCCGGACAGGGTGGCTACGAGCAGTACTTC.

The rearrangement joins TRBV5-1 to TRBJ2-2, with a possible D match to TRBD1 (6 bases). The CDR3 is 16 residues long. Germline V gene data show CDR1 as SGHRS and CDR2 as YFSETQ. Between the trimmed V and J ends, which lost 3 bases and 2 bases, there was a span of 14 bases. The CDR3 reads CASSSIIQGNTGELFF. The CDR3 DNA sequence: TGCGCCAGCAGCTCCATTATACAGGGAAACACCGGGGAGCTGTTTTTT.